The 4 T cell receptor beta chains below come from one sample, sequenced in a study of T cell responses to AZD1222 COVID-19 vaccine. Data came from immunoSEQ multiplex PCR; TCRdb stores just in-frame clones and leaves some out. The sample yields approximately 150,000 clones, around nine tenths seen once. The sequencing used peripheral blood, collected on day 0 of AZD1222 vaccination. These receptors originate from an adult in good health.

CDR3 sequence (DNA): TGTGCCAGCAGCTTCGGACAGCATAGCAATCAGCCCCAGCATTTT. This sequence encodes CASSFGQHSNQPQHF. The chain combines TRBV5-8 with TRBJ1-5; tentative D call: TRBD1 (6 bases). CDR3 length: 15 amino acids. In germline, CDR1 is SGHTS, CDR2 YDEGEE. V lost 2 bases, J lost 0 bases, and 9 bases lay in between. The full variable domain, with the rest looked up from reference TRBV5-8 and TRBJ1-5, is EAGVTQSPTHLIKTRGQQATLRCSPISGHTSVYWYQQALGLGLQFLLWYDEGEERNRGNFPPRFSGRQFPNYSSELNVNALELEDSALYLCASSFGQHSNQPQHFGDGTRLSIL.

V gene TRBV11-3 combines with J gene TRBJ2-1; TRBD1 matches 8 bases. CDR3 length: 16 residues. V shed 5 bases and J 1 base; nucleotides not matched to a gene: 7. Germline V gene lookup returns CDR1 SGHNT and CDR2 YENEEA. This CDR3 reads CASSQTTGESYNEQFF. CDR3 sequence (DNA): TGTGCCAGCAGCCAAACGACAGGGGAGTCCTACAATGAGCAGTTCTTC.

The V gene is TRBV27, the J gene TRBJ2-3; D uncertain. The V end was cut by 0 bases, the J end by 4 bases, with 8 bases between. Looked up from germline, CDR1 is MNHEY and CDR2 is SMNVEV (reference sequence). The CDR3 is 14 residues long. In DNA, the CDR3 is TGTGCCAGCAGTTTATCAGTAGTTTCAGATACGCAGTATTTT. Translation: CASSLSVVSDTQYF.

The chain links TRBV3-1 (or the pseudogene TRBV3-2) to TRBJ1-6; the match to TRBD1 covers 10 bases. The germline CDR1 and CDR2 sequences are LGHDT and YNNKEL (reference sequence). The CDR3 contains 15 residues. Unmatched junction bases numbered 6, after V lost 4 bases and J lost 9 bases. In nucleotides, the CDR3 is TGTGCCAGCAGCCCGTCGGGACAGGGGATTTCACCCCTCCACTTT. This gives the protein CASSPSGQGISPLHF.